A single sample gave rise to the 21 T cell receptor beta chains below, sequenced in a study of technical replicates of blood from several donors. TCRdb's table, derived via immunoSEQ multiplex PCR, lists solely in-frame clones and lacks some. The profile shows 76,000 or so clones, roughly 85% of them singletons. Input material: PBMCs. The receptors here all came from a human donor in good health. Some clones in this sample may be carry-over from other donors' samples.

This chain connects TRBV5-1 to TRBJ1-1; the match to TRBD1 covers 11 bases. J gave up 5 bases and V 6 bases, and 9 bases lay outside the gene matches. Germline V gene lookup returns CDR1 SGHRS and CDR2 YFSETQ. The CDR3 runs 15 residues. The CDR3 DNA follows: TGCGCCAGCACCTGGACAGGGGGCGCGAGGACTGAAGCTTTCTTT. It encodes CASTWTGGARTEAFF.

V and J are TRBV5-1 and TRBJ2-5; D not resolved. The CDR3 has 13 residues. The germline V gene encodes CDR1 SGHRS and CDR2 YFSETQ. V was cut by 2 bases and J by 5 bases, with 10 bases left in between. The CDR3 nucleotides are TGCGCCAGCAGCTTTCAGGTTAGGGAGACCCAGTACTTC. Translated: CASSFQVRETQYF.

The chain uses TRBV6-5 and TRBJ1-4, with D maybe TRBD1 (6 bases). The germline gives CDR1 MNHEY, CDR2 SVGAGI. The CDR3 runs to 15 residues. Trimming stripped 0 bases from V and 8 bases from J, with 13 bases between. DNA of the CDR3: TGTGCCAGCAGTTACTCGGGACACGGGAACGAAAAACTGTTTTTT. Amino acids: CASSYSGHGNEKLFF.

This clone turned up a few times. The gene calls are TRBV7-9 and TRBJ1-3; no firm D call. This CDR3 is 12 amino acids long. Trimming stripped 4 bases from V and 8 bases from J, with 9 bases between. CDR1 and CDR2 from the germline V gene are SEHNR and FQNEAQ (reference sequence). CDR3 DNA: TGTGCCAGCAGCTCTAACCGGGACACCATATATTTT. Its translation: CASSSNRDTIYF. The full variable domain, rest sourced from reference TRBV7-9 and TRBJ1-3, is DTGVSQNPRHKITKRGQNVTFRCDPISEHNRLYWYRQTLGQGPEFLTYFQNEAQLEKSRLLSDRFSAERPKGSFSTLEIQRTEQGDSAMYLCASSSNRDTIYFGEGSWLTVV.

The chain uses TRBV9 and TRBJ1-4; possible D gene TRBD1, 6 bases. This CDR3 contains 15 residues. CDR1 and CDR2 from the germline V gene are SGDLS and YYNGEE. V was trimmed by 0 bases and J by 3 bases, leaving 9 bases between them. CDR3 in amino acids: CASSVVAGANEKLFF. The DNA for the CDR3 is TGTGCCAGCAGCGTAGTGGCAGGGGCTAATGAAAAACTGTTTTTT.

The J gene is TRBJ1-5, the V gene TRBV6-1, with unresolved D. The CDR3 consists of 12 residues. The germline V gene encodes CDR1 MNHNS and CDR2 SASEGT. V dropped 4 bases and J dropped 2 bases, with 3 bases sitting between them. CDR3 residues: CASSAGNQPQHF. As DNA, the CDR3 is TGTGCCAGCAGTGCTGGCAATCAGCCCCAGCATTTT.

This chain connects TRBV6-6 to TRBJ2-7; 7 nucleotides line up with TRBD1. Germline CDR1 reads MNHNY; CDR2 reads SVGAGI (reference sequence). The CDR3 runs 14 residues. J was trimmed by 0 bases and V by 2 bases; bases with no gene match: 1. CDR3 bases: TGTGCCAGCAGTTACGGGACAGCCTCCTACGAGCAGTACTTC. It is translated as CASSYGTASYEQYF.

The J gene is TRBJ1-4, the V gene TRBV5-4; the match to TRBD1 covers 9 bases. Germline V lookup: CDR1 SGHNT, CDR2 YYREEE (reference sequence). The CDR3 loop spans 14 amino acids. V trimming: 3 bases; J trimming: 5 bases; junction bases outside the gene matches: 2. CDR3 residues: CASSSTGGNEKLFF. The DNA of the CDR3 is TGTGCCAGCAGCTCGACAGGGGGGAATGAAAAACTGTTTTTT.

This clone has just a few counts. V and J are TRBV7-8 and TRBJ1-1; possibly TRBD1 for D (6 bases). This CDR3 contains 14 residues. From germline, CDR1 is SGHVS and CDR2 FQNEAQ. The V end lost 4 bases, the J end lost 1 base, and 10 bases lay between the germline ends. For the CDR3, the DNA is TGTGCCAGCAGCTGGGGACAAACGAACACTGAAGCTTTCTTT. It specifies CASSWGQTNTEAFF.

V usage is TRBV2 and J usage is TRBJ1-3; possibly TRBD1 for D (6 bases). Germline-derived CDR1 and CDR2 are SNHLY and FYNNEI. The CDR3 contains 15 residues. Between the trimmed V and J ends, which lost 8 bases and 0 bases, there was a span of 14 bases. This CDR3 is CASGQGTLSGNTIYF. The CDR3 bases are TGTGCCAGCGGCCAAGGGACACTCTCTGGAAACACCATATATTTT.

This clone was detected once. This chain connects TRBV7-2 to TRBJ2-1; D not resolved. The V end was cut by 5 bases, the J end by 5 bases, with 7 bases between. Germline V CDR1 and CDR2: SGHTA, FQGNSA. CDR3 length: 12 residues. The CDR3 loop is CASSESHNEQFF. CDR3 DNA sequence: TGTGCCAGCAGCGAGAGTCACAATGAGCAGTTCTTC.

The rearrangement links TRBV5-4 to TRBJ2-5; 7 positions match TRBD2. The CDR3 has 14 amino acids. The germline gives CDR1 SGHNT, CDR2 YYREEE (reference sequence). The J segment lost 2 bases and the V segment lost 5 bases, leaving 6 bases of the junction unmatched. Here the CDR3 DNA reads TGTGCCAGCAGAAGAGCGGGATCACAAGAGACCCAGTACTTC. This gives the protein CASRRAGSQETQYF.

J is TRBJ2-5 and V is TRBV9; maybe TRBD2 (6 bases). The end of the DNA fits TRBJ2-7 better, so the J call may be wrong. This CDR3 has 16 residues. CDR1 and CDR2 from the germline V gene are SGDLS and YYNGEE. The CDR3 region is CASSVGLAEISYEQYF. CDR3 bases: TGTGCCAGCAGCGTAGGGTTAGCGGAGATCTCCTACGAGCAGTACTTC.

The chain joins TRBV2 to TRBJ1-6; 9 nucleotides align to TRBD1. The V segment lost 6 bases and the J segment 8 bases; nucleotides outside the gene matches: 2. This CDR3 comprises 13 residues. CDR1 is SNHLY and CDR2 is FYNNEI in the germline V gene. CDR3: CASRGTGYSPLHF. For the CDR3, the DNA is TGTGCCAGCAGGGGGACAGGGTATTCACCCCTCCACTTT.

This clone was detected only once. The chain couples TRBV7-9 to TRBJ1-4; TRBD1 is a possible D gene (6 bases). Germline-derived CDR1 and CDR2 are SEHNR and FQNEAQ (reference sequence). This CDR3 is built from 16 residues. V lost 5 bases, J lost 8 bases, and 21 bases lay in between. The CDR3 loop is CASSENSGTIGEKLFF. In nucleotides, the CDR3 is TGTGCCAGCAGCGAAAACTCCGGGACAATAGGCGAAAAACTGTTTTTT. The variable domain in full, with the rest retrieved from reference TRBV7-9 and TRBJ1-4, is DTGVSQNPRHKITKRGQNVTFRCDPISEHNRLYWYRQTLGQGPEFLTYFQNEAQLEKSRLLSDRFSAERPKGSFSTLEIQRTEQGDSAMYLCASSENSGTIGEKLFFGSGTQLSVL.

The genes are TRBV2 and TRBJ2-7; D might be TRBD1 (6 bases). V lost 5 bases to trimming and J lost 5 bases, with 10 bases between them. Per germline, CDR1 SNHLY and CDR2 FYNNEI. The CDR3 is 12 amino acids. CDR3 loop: CASSTDRHEQYF. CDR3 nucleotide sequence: TGTGCCAGCAGTACCGACAGGCACGAGCAGTACTTC.

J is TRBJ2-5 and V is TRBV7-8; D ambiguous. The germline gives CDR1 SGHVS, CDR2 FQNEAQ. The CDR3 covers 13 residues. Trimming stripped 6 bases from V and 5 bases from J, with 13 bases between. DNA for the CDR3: TGTGCCAGCAGACAAATGTTAATGGAGACCCAGTACTTC. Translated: CASRQMLMETQYF.

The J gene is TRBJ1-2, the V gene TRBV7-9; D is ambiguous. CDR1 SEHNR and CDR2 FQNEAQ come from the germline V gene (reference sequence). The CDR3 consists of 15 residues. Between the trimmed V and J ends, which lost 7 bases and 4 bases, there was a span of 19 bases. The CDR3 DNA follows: TGTGCCAGCATCCCCTGGGCGGGTGGGAGCTATGGCTACACCTTC. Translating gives CASIPWAGGSYGYTF.

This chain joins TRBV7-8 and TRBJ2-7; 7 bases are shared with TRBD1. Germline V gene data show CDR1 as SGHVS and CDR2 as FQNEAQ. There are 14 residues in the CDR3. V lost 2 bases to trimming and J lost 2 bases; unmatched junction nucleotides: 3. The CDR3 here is CASSLPGQTYEQYF. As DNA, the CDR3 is TGTGCCAGCAGCTTACCGGGACAGACCTACGAGCAGTACTTC.

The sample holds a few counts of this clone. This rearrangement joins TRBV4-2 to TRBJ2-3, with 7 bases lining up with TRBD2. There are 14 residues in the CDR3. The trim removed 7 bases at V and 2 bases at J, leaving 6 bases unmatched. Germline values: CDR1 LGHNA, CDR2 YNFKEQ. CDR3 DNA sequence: TGTGCCAGCAAACTGGCGGGGGACACAGATACGCAGTATTTT. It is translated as CASKLAGDTDTQYF.

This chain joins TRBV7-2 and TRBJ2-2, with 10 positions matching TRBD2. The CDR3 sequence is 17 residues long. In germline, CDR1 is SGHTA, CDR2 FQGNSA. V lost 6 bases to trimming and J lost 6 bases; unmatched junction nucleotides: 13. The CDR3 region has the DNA TGTGCCAGCAGTCTGACTAGCGGGTACGGTTACTCCGGGGAGCTGTTTTTT. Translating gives CASSLTSGYGYSGELFF.